What follows are 8 T cell receptor beta chains derived from one specimen sequenced in a study of regulatory T cells in long-lasting Graves disease. Documented time point: persistent/refractory GD, antithyroid drugs over 5 years with positive TRAb. PBMCs were the source of the RNA used for TCR sequencing. Arm-PCR of CDR3 regions with iRepertoire HTBI primers generated TCR beta libraries. TCRdb analysed the multiplex PCR reads with MiXCR anew, one entry per CDR3 protein. The data show hundreds of thousands of distinct CDR3 sequences, 22% seen once. The material was peripheral blood mononuclear cells (PBMCs), obtained when the disease was refractory, from a patient treated with antithyroid drugs. Receptor source: a female donor with Graves disease.

This clonotype was observed at least ten times. The chain combines TRBV29-1 with TRBJ1-1; D may be TRBD1 (6 bases). From germline, CDR1 is SQVTM and CDR2 ANQGSEA. This CDR3 is 11 amino acids long. Trimming stripped 5 bases from V and 5 bases from J, with 9 bases between. CDR3 in amino acids: CSVNQGTEAFF. Here the CDR3 DNA reads TGCAGCGTTAACCAGGGGACTGAAGCTTTCTTT.

This clonotype was seen ten or more times. This rearrangement joins TRBV7-2 to TRBJ1-1; TRBD1 agrees at 8 bases. The CDR3 has 14 residues. With 4 bases clipped from V and 7 bases from J, the junction kept 8 bases outside the gene matches. The germline V gene has CDR1 SGHTA and CDR2 FQGNSA. In DNA form, the CDR3 reads TGTGCCAGCAGCTCCAAGGACAGGGTGAATGAAGCTTTCTTT. Residues: CASSSKDRVNEAFF.

At least ten counts were recorded for this clonotype. The chain combines TRBV10-3 with TRBJ2-5, with D uncertain. CDR1 is ENHRY and CDR2 is SYGVKD in the germline V gene. V lost 5 bases to trimming and J lost 0 bases, with 10 bases between them. The CDR3 is 14 amino acids. The DNA of the CDR3 is TGTGCCATCAGTTCGGCCGAAAACCAAGAGACCCAGTACTTC. The encoded protein is CAISSAENQETQYF.

The genes are TRBV7-9 and TRBJ2-3; no firm D call. The V end was cut by 5 bases, the J end by 6 bases, with 9 bases between. CDR3 length equals 12 residues. The germline V gene encodes CDR1 SEHNR and CDR2 FQNEAQ (reference sequence). DNA for the CDR3: TGTGCCAGCAGCGTTTCCGATGATACGCAGTATTTT. This gives the protein CASSVSDDTQYF.

This clonotype has a count of ten or more. The CDR3, as DNA: TGTGCCAGCAGCTTAGCGGGGGCGTACCAAGAGACCCAGTACTTC. It codes for CASSLAGAYQETQYF. The V call is TRBV7-2, the J call TRBJ2-5; tentative D call: TRBD1 (6 bases). This CDR3 is 15 amino acids long. Trimming took 0 bases from V and 0 from J, leaving 8 bases between them. Germline V gene sequence: CDR1 SGHTA, CDR2 FQGNSA.

This clonotype was detected ten times or more. V usage is TRBV2 and J usage is TRBJ1-4; 8 bases are a match to TRBD1. This CDR3 has 13 residues. CDR1 and CDR2 from the germline V gene are SNHLY and FYNNEI. The junction had 4 bases not matched to a gene; V was cut back by 10 bases and J by 3 bases. Written as DNA, the CDR3 is TGTGCCACCGAACAGGGGGCTAATGAAAAACTGTTTTTT. The encoded protein is CATEQGANEKLFF.

The chain uses TRBV7-8 and TRBJ2-2, with 13 bases lining up with TRBD2. The germline gives CDR1 SGHVS, CDR2 FQNEAQ. This CDR3 comprises 21 residues. Trimming cost V 4 bases and J 3 bases; bases outside gene matches: 17. CDR3 protein: CASSSIMTMGTSGEHTGELFF. The DNA of the CDR3 is TGTGCCAGCAGCTCGATCATGACTATGGGGACTAGCGGGGAACACACCGGGGAGCTGTTTTTT.

This clonotype came up many times. The chain uses TRBV7-2 and TRBJ1-1, with 8 bases fitting TRBD1. CDR1 and CDR2 (germline): SGHTA, FQGNSA. CDR3 length equals 14 residues. V gave up 3 bases and J gave up 5 bases; unmatched junction bases: 5. In DNA form, the CDR3 reads TGTGCCAGCAGCTTCACGACAGGGGCAACTGAAGCTTTCTTT. This sequence encodes CASSFTTGATEAFF.